This entry features one T cell receptor beta chain sequence. It lacks a known antigen. Base qualities are missing; no much larger clone stands one base away. This specimen belongs to a study of vaccination effects on CD4 cells after COVID-19 (dated by TCRdb to 2022 to 2024). In terms of the full investigation: Post-vaccine samples across the study were collected a median of 72 days after the second dose, with a range of 14 to 241. The full study included roughly 11 COVID-19 convalescent patients and a few SARS-CoV-2-naive healthy vaccine recipients. Cultures from other donors in the study were sequenced using the Oncomine TCR Beta short-read assay on an Illumina iSeq 100. The study compared SARS-CoV-2 spike-specific CD4+ TCR repertoires before and after mRNA vaccination in COVID-19 convalescent patients and infection-naive vaccine recipients.

In the ViraFEST assay, PBMC were stimulated with viral peptide pools, and antigen-specific CD4+ T cell clonotypes were then identified by expansion using TCR sequencing. After approximately 11 days of culture, CD4+ T cells were isolated with the EasySep CD4+ T cell isolation kit. Each participant got two doses of an mRNA SARS-CoV-2 vaccine, either BNT162b2 or mRNA-1273. Negative nucleocapsid antibody results before and after vaccination confirmed that the healthy vaccine recipients had no prior SARS-CoV-2 infection. Each well held around 2 million PBMC cultured in IMDM containing about 5.5% human AB serum, about 10 IU/ml IL-2 and gentamicin, along with approximately 10 ug/ml peptides. Half of the culture medium was replaced with fresh IL-2-containing medium on days 3 and 7. Unless noted otherwise, every peptide stimulation condition was cultured in triplicate wells. Using Ficoll-Paque Plus gradient centrifugation, PBMC were separated from whole blood and then either used fresh or cryopreserved at -140C. The spike proteins of SARS-CoV-2 and of the common cold coronaviruses HCoV-NL63, HCoV-OC43 and HCoV-229E were spanned by overlapping peptide pools. Genomic DNA was extracted from cultured CD4+ T cells with the QIAamp micro DNA kit.

The study at large found these results: Both infection-induced and vaccine-induced clones contracted markedly at late post-vaccination timepoints, which is consistent with waning T cell responses. Only a small number of convalescent patients were included, and no early post-infection timepoints were available, which limited the study. Among healthy vaccine recipients, nearly all vaccine-induced clones were SARS-CoV-2 mono-reactive, and just 1 of 255 was cross-reactive with common cold coronaviruses.

Reading the germline V gene gives CDR1 SGHRS and CDR2 YFSETQ. V drops 4 bases and J drops 2 bases, leaving 29 bases in between. The CDR3 has 20 amino acids, counting the end cysteine and phenylalanine. The read is trimmed to its CDR3 DNA, 60 bases read in frame from base 1. The library was generated by the immunoSEQ multiplex PCR assay. DNA from the cultured, isolated CD4+ T cells was subjected to TCR beta CDR3 sequencing. The original pipeline was this. The analysis removed non-productive TCR sequences, trimmed reads to the CDR3 region, and retained only CDR3s that were 7 or more amino acids long. The MANAFEST web app was used to pick out antigen-specific clonotypes by comparing their expansion in peptide wells with that in reference cultures. Positive clones required FDR<0.05 expansion versus reference and all other wells, odds ratio above 5, and frequency above 0.1% in two replicate wells. A clonotype was defined as cross-reactive if the clonotype was significantly expanded both in SARS-CoV-2 spike wells and in at least one common cold coronavirus spike condition. Levenshtein distance calculated with the stringdist R package was used to assess CDR3 similarity, and unrooted trees were constructed with ape in R 3.6.1. Entries here come from immuneACCESS through TCRdb and include only in-frame sequences with V and J called. Some clones fail to appear in such tables; in the studies checked, an unresolved V gene covers under half of the shortfall, and the cause of the remainder is unknown. V and J calls plus clone size are reproduced from that table; the DNA served to infer D and trimming. For this sample the table gives tens of thousands of clones, of which 75% to 90% were detected only once. The ten largest clones add up to around 5.9% of the sample.

The sequence derives from a human donor who received a COVID-19 vaccine. Some clones in this sample may be carry-over from other donors' samples. Specimen: CD4+ T cells from PBMCs cultured with SARS-CoV-2 spike peptides, collected after COVID-19 vaccination. The cell subset or site label, read with the paper, signifies: SARS-CoV-2 spike overlapping peptide pool stimulation. The chain employs TRBV5-1 and TRBJ2-3; D gene: possibly TRBD2, on 6 matching bases. The nucleotide sequence is given as TGCGCCAGCAGCCCTCGGGGTGGGCTAGCGATCTCACCGGACACAGATACGCAGTATTTT. It translates to CASSPRGGLAISPDTDTQYF.